Listed below are T cell receptor beta chains from one sample, sequenced in a study of T cell responses to AZD1222 COVID-19 vaccine. The table came from immunoSEQ multiplex PCR; TCRdb's copy has only in-frame clones and leaves some out. The sample shows 130,000 or so clones, around 94% of them seen only once. The sample was peripheral blood, taken on day 0 of AZD1222 vaccination. The receptors shown here come from an adult in good health. Both conserved end residues are part of each CDR3. A D gene is named only where the DNA matches it firmly. Expanded clones get a size class; other rows say once, few or many, or leave the size out.

d_call: NA; v_call: TRBV7-9; clone_size: NA; j_call: TRBJ2-2; cdr3_aa: CASSSRNTGELFF; cdr3_nt: TGTGCCAGCAGCTCGAGGAACACCGGGGAGCTGTTTTTT
d_call: TRBD1; v_call: TRBV18; clone_size: NA; j_call: TRBJ1-5; cdr3_aa: CASSPIPGTATLGPQHF; cdr3_nt: TGTGCCAGCTCACCTATCCCCGGGACAGCCACCTTAGGGCCCCAGCATTTT
d_call: TRBD2; v_call: TRBV7-9; clone_size: NA; j_call: TRBJ2-2; cdr3_aa: CASSARLAGNTGELFF; cdr3_nt: TGTGCCAGCAGCGCCCGACTAGCGGGGAACACCGGGGAGCTGTTTTTT
d_call: TRBD1; v_call: TRBV6-5; clone_size: NA; j_call: TRBJ1-1; cdr3_aa: CASRPQGLMNTEAFF; cdr3_nt: TGTGCCAGCAGGCCACAGGGGTTAATGAACACTGAAGCTTTCTTT
d_call: NA; v_call: TRBV12-3/TRBV12-4; clone_size: NA; j_call: TRBJ1-2; cdr3_aa: CASSLGVGGYTF; cdr3_nt: TGTGCCAGCAGTTTAGGAGTCGGGGGCTACACCTTC
d_call: NA; v_call: TRBV19; clone_size: NA; j_call: TRBJ1-3; cdr3_aa: CASNGLSAGQNTIYF; cdr3_nt: TGTGCCAGTAACGGATTGTCGGCAGGACAAAACACCATATATTTT
d_call: TRBD2; v_call: TRBV5-1; clone_size: NA; j_call: TRBJ2-1; cdr3_aa: CASSAWTSIGNEQFF; cdr3_nt: TGCGCCAGCAGCGCTTGGACTAGCATCGGCAATGAGCAGTTCTTC
d_call: TRBD1; v_call: TRBV2; clone_size: NA; j_call: TRBJ2-7; cdr3_aa: CASSGQGDEQYF; cdr3_nt: TGTGCCAGCAGTGGACAGGGCGACGAGCAGTACTTC
d_call: TRBD2; v_call: TRBV4-1; clone_size: NA; j_call: TRBJ2-1; cdr3_aa: CASGQALGTSGTGNEQFF; cdr3_nt: TGCGCCAGCGGCCAAGCCCTAGGGACTAGCGGGACCGGGAATGAGCAGTTCTTC
d_call: NA; v_call: TRBV5-1; clone_size: once; j_call: TRBJ1-5; cdr3_aa: CASQLDRGSNQPQHF; cdr3_nt: TGCGCCAGCCAACTTGACCGGGGGAGCAATCAGCCCCAGCATTTT
d_call: NA; v_call: TRBV5-1; clone_size: NA; j_call: TRBJ2-1; cdr3_aa: CASSLAIYNEQFF; cdr3_nt: TGCGCCAGCAGCTTGGCCATATACAATGAGCAGTTCTTC
d_call: NA; v_call: TRBV28; clone_size: NA; j_call: TRBJ2-3; cdr3_aa: CASSLLAGTDTQYF; cdr3_nt: TGTGCCAGCAGTTTACTCGCCGGCACAGATACGCAGTATTTT
d_call: NA; v_call: TRBV5-1; clone_size: NA; j_call: TRBJ1-2; cdr3_aa: CASSPVGRNYGYTF; cdr3_nt: TGCGCCAGCAGCCCCGTTGGGAGAAACTATGGCTACACCTTC
d_call: TRBD2; v_call: TRBV6-5; clone_size: NA; j_call: TRBJ2-3; cdr3_aa: CASSRDYTDTQYF; cdr3_nt: TGTGCCAGCAGCCGGGACTACACAGATACGCAGTATTTT
d_call: NA; v_call: TRBV30; clone_size: NA; j_call: TRBJ1-3; cdr3_aa: CAWAGTQLGNTIYF; cdr3_nt: TGTGCCTGGGCCGGGACCCAGCTGGGAAACACCATATATTTT
d_call: NA; v_call: TRBV6-2/TRBV6-3; clone_size: NA; j_call: TRBJ1-1; cdr3_aa: CASSYGWGEAFF; cdr3_nt: TGTGCCAGCAGTTACGGATGGGGAGAAGCTTTCTTT
d_call: TRBD1; v_call: TRBV15; clone_size: NA; j_call: TRBJ2-7; cdr3_aa: CATQQGGEQYF; cdr3_nt: TGTGCCACCCAACAGGGGGGCGAGCAGTACTTC
d_call: NA; v_call: TRBV11-2; clone_size: NA; j_call: TRBJ1-2; cdr3_aa: CASSLPGGRKNYGYTF; cdr3_nt: TGTGCCAGCAGCTTACCGGGCGGCCGTAAAAACTATGGCTACACCTTC
d_call: NA; v_call: TRBV20-1; clone_size: NA; j_call: TRBJ2-2; cdr3_aa: CSASVAALGRELFF; cdr3_nt: TGCAGTGCTAGTGTAGCAGCATTGGGGCGGGAGCTGTTTTTT
d_call: TRBD1; v_call: TRBV7-9; clone_size: NA; j_call: TRBJ1-1; cdr3_aa: CASSQIQGTRTEAFF; cdr3_nt: TGTGCCAGCAGCCAAATACAGGGGACTCGGACTGAAGCTTTCTTT
d_call: TRBD1; v_call: TRBV4-2; clone_size: NA; j_call: TRBJ1-1; cdr3_aa: CASSPGQMNTEAFF; cdr3_nt: TGTGCCAGCAGCCCGGGACAGATGAACACTGAAGCTTTCTTT
d_call: TRBD2; v_call: TRBV6-4; clone_size: NA; j_call: TRBJ2-1; cdr3_aa: CASSELAGTYNEQFF; cdr3_nt: TGTGCCAGCAGTGAACTAGCGGGCACTTACAATGAGCAGTTCTTC
d_call: TRBD2; v_call: TRBV7-9; clone_size: NA; j_call: TRBJ2-1; cdr3_aa: CASSHSGSSYNEQFF; cdr3_nt: TGTGCCAGCAGCCATAGCGGGAGCTCCTACAATGAGCAGTTCTTC
d_call: NA; v_call: TRBV11-2; clone_size: NA; j_call: TRBJ2-7; cdr3_aa: CASSLGSGHQSEQYF; cdr3_nt: TGTGCCAGCAGCTTAGGTTCGGGACATCAATCAGAGCAGTACTTC
d_call: TRBD2; v_call: TRBV3-1/TRBV3-2; clone_size: NA; j_call: TRBJ2-1; cdr3_aa: CASSQERSGVGEQFF; cdr3_nt: TGTGCCAGCAGCCAAGAACGTAGCGGGGTTGGTGAGCAGTTCTTC
d_call: NA; v_call: TRBV13; clone_size: NA; j_call: TRBJ2-5; cdr3_aa: CASSSGLSGGGETQYF; cdr3_nt: TGTGCCAGCAGCTCGGGTTTAAGCGGAGGCGGGGAGACCCAGTACTTC
d_call: NA; v_call: TRBV4-3; clone_size: NA; j_call: TRBJ2-1; cdr3_aa: CASSQDFEMSYNEQFF; cdr3_nt: TGCGCCAGCAGCCAAGATTTCGAGATGTCCTACAATGAGCAGTTCTTC
d_call: NA; v_call: TRBV2; clone_size: NA; j_call: TRBJ2-1; cdr3_aa: CASSVVPPGNEQFF; cdr3_nt: TGTGCCAGCAGTGTAGTGCCCCCGGGGAATGAGCAGTTCTTC
d_call: TRBD1; v_call: TRBV2; clone_size: NA; j_call: TRBJ1-2; cdr3_aa: CASSEGTGLNYGYTF; cdr3_nt: TGTGCCAGCAGTGAAGGGACAGGCCTTAACTATGGCTACACCTTC
d_call: TRBD2; v_call: TRBV9; clone_size: NA; j_call: TRBJ2-7; cdr3_aa: CASSPIAGATTYEQYF; cdr3_nt: TGTGCCAGCAGCCCCATAGCGGGAGCGACCACCTACGAGCAGTACTTC
d_call: NA; v_call: TRBV5-4; clone_size: NA; j_call: TRBJ1-1; cdr3_aa: CASSSKTGNTEAFF; cdr3_nt: TGTGCCAGCAGCTCCAAGACAGGGAACACTGAAGCTTTCTTT
d_call: NA; v_call: TRBV12-5; clone_size: NA; j_call: TRBJ1-1; cdr3_aa: CASGLVLNPHSETNTEAFF; cdr3_nt: TGTGCTAGTGGTTTGGTACTAAACCCGCATTCAGAGACGAACACTGAAGCTTTCTTT
d_call: TRBD1; v_call: TRBV29-1; clone_size: NA; j_call: TRBJ2-7; cdr3_aa: CSVGWDRTPEQYF; cdr3_nt: TGCAGCGTCGGATGGGACAGGACGCCCGAGCAGTACTTC
d_call: NA; v_call: TRBV6-5; clone_size: once; j_call: TRBJ2-2; cdr3_aa: CASSLAWPGELFF; cdr3_nt: TGTGCCAGCAGTTTGGCCTGGCCCGGGGAGCTGTTTTTT
d_call: NA; v_call: TRBV30; clone_size: NA; j_call: TRBJ1-1; cdr3_aa: CAWSSPGGKAFF; cdr3_nt: TGTGCCTGGAGCTCCCCGGGGGGGAAAGCTTTCTTT
d_call: NA; v_call: TRBV28; clone_size: NA; j_call: TRBJ1-5; cdr3_aa: CASSLLGKKQPQHF; cdr3_nt: TGTGCCAGCAGTTTATTGGGAAAGAAGCAGCCCCAGCATTTT
d_call: NA; v_call: TRBV7-3; clone_size: NA; j_call: TRBJ1-1; cdr3_aa: CASSRGQNTEAFF; cdr3_nt: TGTGCCAGCAGCCGAGGACAGAACACTGAAGCTTTCTTT
d_call: NA; v_call: TRBV6-2/TRBV6-3; clone_size: once; j_call: TRBJ1-5; cdr3_aa: CASSYWGGNQPQHF; cdr3_nt: TGTGCCAGCAGTTATTGGGGAGGCAATCAGCCCCAGCATTTT
d_call: NA; v_call: TRBV15; clone_size: NA; j_call: TRBJ2-3; cdr3_aa: CATSSISRSGDTQYF; cdr3_nt: TGTGCCACCAGCTCCATAAGCCGTAGTGGGGATACGCAGTATTTT
d_call: NA; v_call: TRBV19; clone_size: NA; j_call: TRBJ2-3; cdr3_aa: CASGDTQYF; cdr3_nt: TGTGCCAGTGGAGATACGCAGTATTTT
d_call: TRBD1; v_call: TRBV19; clone_size: NA; j_call: TRBJ1-2; cdr3_aa: CASSRDSNYGYTF; cdr3_nt: TGTGCCAGTAGTAGGGACAGCAACTATGGCTACACCTTC
d_call: NA; v_call: TRBV6-2/TRBV6-3; clone_size: NA; j_call: TRBJ2-4; cdr3_aa: CASSLRPHALAKNIQYF; cdr3_nt: TGTGCCAGCAGCCTCCGCCCCCATGCCTTAGCCAAAAACATTCAGTACTTC
d_call: TRBD2; v_call: TRBV2; clone_size: NA; j_call: TRBJ2-2; cdr3_aa: CASSPTSGSPWELFF; cdr3_nt: TGTGCCAGCAGCCCGACTAGCGGGAGTCCATGGGAGCTGTTTTTT